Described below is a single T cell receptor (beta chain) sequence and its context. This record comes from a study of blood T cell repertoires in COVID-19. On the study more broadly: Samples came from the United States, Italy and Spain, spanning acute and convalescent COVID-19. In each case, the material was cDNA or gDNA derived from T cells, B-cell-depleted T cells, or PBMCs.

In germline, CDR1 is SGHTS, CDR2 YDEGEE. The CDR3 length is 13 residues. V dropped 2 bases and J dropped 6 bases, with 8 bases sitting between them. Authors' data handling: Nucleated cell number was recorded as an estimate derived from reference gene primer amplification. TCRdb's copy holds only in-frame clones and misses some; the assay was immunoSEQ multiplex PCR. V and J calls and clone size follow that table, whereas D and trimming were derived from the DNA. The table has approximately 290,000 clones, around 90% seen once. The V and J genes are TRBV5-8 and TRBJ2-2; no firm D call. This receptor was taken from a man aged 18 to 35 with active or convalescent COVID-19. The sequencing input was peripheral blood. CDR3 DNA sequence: TGTGCCAGCAGCTTCGGTGCTTCCGGGGAGCTGTTTTTT. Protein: CASSFGASGELFF.